What follows is one T cell receptor beta chain and its context. What it recognizes is unknown. The sample contains more than one DNA sequence encoding this CDR3. The record originates from a study of OX40 agonist ivuxolimab in advanced cancers. The table came from immunoSEQ multiplex PCR; TCRdb's copy has only in-frame clones and leaves some out. This table holds under 60,000 clones, approximately 90% found once. Study-level results: Undetermined was the antigen specificity of the expanded peripheral T cells. With doses of 0.1 to 3.0 mg/kg, CD4+ and CD8+ blood T cells had undergone clonal expansion by week 6.

Sequencing was performed on CD4+ or CD8+ T cells sorted from blood, taken in a trial of the OX40 agonist ivuxolimab. This clonotype originated in an adult with an advanced solid tumor such as melanoma, head and neck, liver or kidney cancer.

CDR3 sequence: CAISEGGYYGYTF. DNA for the CDR3: TGTGCCATCAGTGAGGGGGGCTACTATGGCTACACCTTC. The chain combines TRBV10-3 with TRBJ1-2, with D perhaps TRBD1 (6 bases). This CDR3 is 13 amino acids long. The germline gives CDR1 ENHRY, CDR2 SYGVKD. The ends were cut back, 2 bases at V and 3 bases at J, with 7 bases in the middle.